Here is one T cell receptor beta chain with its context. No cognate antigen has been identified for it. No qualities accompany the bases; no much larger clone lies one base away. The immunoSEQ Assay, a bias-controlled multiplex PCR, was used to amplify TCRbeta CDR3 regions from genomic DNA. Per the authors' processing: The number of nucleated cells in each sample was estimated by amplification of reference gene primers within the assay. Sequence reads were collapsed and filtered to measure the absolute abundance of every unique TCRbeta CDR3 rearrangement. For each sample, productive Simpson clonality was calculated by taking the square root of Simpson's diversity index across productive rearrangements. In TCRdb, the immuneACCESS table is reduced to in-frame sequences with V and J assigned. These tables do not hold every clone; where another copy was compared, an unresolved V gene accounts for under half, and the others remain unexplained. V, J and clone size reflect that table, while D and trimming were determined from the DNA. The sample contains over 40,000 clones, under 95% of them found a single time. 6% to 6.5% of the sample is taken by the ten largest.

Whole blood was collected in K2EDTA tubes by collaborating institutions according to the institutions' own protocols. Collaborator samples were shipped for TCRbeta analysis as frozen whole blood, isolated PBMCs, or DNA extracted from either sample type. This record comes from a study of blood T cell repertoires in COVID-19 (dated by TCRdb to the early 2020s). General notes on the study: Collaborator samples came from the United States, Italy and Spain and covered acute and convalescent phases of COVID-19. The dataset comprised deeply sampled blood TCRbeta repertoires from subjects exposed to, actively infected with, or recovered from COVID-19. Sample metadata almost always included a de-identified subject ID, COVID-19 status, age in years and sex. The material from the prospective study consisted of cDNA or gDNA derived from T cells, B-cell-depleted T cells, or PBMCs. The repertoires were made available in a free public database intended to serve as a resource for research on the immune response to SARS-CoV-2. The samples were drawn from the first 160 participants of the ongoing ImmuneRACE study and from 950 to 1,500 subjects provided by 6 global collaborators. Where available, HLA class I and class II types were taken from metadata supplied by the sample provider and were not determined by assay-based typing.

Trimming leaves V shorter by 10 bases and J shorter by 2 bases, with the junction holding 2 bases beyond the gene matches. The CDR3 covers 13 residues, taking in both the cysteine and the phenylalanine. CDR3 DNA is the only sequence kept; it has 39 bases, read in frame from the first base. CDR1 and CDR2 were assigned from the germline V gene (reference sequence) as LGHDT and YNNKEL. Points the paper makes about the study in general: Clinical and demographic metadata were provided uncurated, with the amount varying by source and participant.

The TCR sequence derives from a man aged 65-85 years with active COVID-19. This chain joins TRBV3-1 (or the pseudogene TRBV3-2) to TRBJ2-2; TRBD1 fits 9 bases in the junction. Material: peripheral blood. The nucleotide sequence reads TGTGCCACGGGACAGGGAAACACCGGGGAGCTGTTTTTT. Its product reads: CATGQGNTGELFF.